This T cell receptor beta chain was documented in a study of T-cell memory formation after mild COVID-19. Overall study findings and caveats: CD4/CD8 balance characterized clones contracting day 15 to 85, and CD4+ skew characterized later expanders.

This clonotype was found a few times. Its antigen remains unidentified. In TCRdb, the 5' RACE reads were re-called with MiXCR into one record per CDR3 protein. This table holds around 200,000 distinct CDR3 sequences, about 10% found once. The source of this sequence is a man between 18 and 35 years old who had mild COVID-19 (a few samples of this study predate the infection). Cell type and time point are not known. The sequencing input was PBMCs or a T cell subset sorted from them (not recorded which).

CDR3 region: CASASRLAGGDTQYF. The CDR3 bases are TGTGCCAGCGCAAGCCGACTAGCGGGGGGAGATACGCAGTATTTT. This chain connects TRBV5-4 to TRBJ2-3; 13 bases align to TRBD2. The CDR3 extends over 15 amino acids. The germline V gene encodes CDR1 SGHNT and CDR2 YYREEE (reference sequence). With V trimmed by 7 bases and J by 5 bases, 7 bases remained unmatched. The full variable domain, in which reference TRBV5-4 and TRBJ2-3 provide the parts outside the CDR3, is ETGVTQSPTHLIKTRGQQVTLRCSSQSGHNTVSWYQQALGQGPQFIFQYYREEENGRGNFPPRFSGLQFPNYSSELNVNALELDDSALYLCASASRLAGGDTQYFGPGTRLTVL.